The 4 T cell receptor beta chains presented below share a single source sample, sequenced in a study of CD8 T cells in Susac syndrome. An amount of RNA that ranged from 0.5 to 1 ug was reverse transcribed with random hexamers. TCRdb reprocessed the immunoSEQ multiplex PCR reads with MiXCR, giving one entry per CDR3 protein. The data contain roughly 150,000 distinct CDR3 sequences, 90% to 95% of them singletons. Sequenced input: CD8+ T cells from PBMCs. Every receptor here comes from a human donor with multiple sclerosis.

The J gene is TRBJ2-2, the V gene TRBV6-6, with D perhaps matching TRBD2 (6 bases). There are 15 residues in the CDR3. V was clipped by 4 bases and J by 4 bases, with 13 bases between them. The germline CDR1 and CDR2 sequences are MNHNY and SVGAGI (reference sequence). The CDR3 nucleotides are TGTGCCAGCAGTTCCACGGGGGAATTCACCGGGGAGCTGTTTTTT. This sequence encodes CASSSTGEFTGELFF.

J is TRBJ2-4 and V is TRBV11-2; TRBD1 matches 7 bases. The CDR3 consists of 18 residues. With V trimmed by 2 bases and J by 0 bases, 10 bases remained unmatched. Germline CDR1 is SGHAT and CDR2 is FQNNGV. CDR3 nucleotide sequence: TGTGCCAGCAGCTTAAAAGGAGCCGGGACAGCAGCCAAAAACATTCAGTACTTC. It encodes CASSLKGAGTAAKNIQYF. Combining the CDR3 with reference TRBV11-2 and TRBJ2-4 gives the whole variable domain EAGVAQSPRYKIIEKRQSVAFWCNPISGHATLYWYQQILGQGPKLLIQFQNNGVVDDSQLPKDRFSAERLKGVDSTLKIQPAKLEDSAVYLCASSLKGAGTAAKNIQYFGAGTRLSVL.

The chain carries TRBV9 and TRBJ2-1; 9 positions match TRBD2. CDR1 is SGDLS and CDR2 is YYNGEE in the germline V gene. The junction had 11 bases not matched to a gene; V was cut back by 3 bases and J by 7 bases. This CDR3 region has 16 residues. In DNA form, the CDR3 reads TGTGCCAGCAGCGCTTCAAAGGGACTAGCTCAAAATGAGCAGTTCTTC. The encoded protein is CASSASKGLAQNEQFF.

The gene calls are TRBV27 and TRBJ2-5, with D unclear. This CDR3 spans 13 amino acids. Trimming shortened V by 6 bases and J by 9 bases, and 17 bases separated the two germline ends. Germline CDR1 is MNHEY and CDR2 is SMNVEV (reference sequence). This CDR3 reads CASRNYDLRAQYF. The CDR3, as DNA: TGTGCCAGCAGAAACTACGACCTACGAGCCCAGTACTTC.